This T cell receptor (beta chain) appears in the sequencing data of a study of cytomegalovirus exposure and HLA in healthy donors. Study-wide results and limits: Analysis performed later showed TCR beta chains linked to HLA being more clonally expanded than equally common others.

Unmatched junction bases numbered 13, after V lost 4 bases and J lost 5 bases. Germline V gene sequence: CDR1 MDHEN, CDR2 SYDVKM. The CDR3 has 16 amino acids. The PCR contained 60 Vbeta and 13 Jbeta primers. Using immunoSEQ multiplex PCR, the repertoire was profiled, and TCRdb retains in-frame clones only, with some absent. Here the sample spans approximately 190,000 clones, roughly 74% being singletons. Concerning this clone: Its antigen remains unknown.

The TCR originated in a woman aged 30 to 39 in good health and CMV-seropositive. The sample comprised PBMCs. V and J are TRBV28 and TRBJ2-5; 7 bases match TRBD1. The CDR3 loop is CASSSRGRGHRETQYF. The CDR3, as DNA: TGTGCCAGCAGTTCCCGGGGTAGGGGGCATCGGGAGACCCAGTACTTC.